This note documents a single T cell receptor beta chain sequence. The record originates from a study of blood T cell repertoires in COVID-19. Study context: Samples of COVID-19 (acute and convalescent) were obtained from the United States, Italy and Spain. PBMCs, B-cell-depleted T cells, or T cells provided the cDNA or gDNA that made up the material.

Per the original data handling: Amplification of reference gene primers was used by the study to estimate nucleated cell counts. The method was immunoSEQ multiplex PCR; TCRdb's version includes in-frame clones alone and lacks a portion of them. V and J calls and clone size are as listed in that table; D and trimming were resolved from the DNA. The sample lists roughly 65,000 clones, more than 80% occurring once. Trimming stripped 0 bases from V and 1 base from J, with 20 bases between. The germline V gene encodes CDR1 SGHTS and CDR2 YDEGEE. This CDR3 spans 18 amino acids. The specimen was peripheral blood. V is TRBV5-8 and J is TRBJ2-7; D gene ambiguous. The sequence came from a woman over 75 with active or convalescent COVID-19. CDR3 protein: CASSLDGGLRQWSYEQYF. Here the CDR3 DNA reads TGTGCCAGCAGCTTGGATGGTGGGCTTCGGCAGTGGTCCTACGAGCAGTACTTC.